This TCR beta chain was captured by sequencing in a study of PD-L1 blockade in urothelial cancer. Across the whole study: Samples came from 3 weeks, at the second dose, and 6 weeks into treatment.

This clone was counted once. Synthetic spike-ins, TCR analog templates, were added into each PCR. Repertoires were generated with immunoSEQ multiplex PCR, while TCRdb's copy carries only in-frame clones and drops some. Here the sample spans around 40,000 clones, around 83% being singletons. The CDR3 is 11 amino acids. The V gene lost 5 bases and the J gene lost 6 bases, with 8 bases spanning the gap. Looked up from germline, CDR1 is MNHEY and CDR2 is SVGAGI. The time point was: peripheral blood 6 weeks after treatment start. Sequences were derived from PBMCs, sampled around atezolizumab (anti-PD-L1) treatment. The TCR sequence derives from a man between 65 and 85 years old with urothelial cancer. The rearrangement uses TRBV6-5 and TRBJ2-7; D remains ambiguous. CDR3 in amino acids: CASSPSGEQYF. CDR3 coding DNA: TGTGCCAGCAGTCCTTCGGGCGAGCAGTACTTC.